This TCR beta chain was profiled in a study of T cells in localized non-small cell lung cancer (dated by TCRdb to the early 2020s). The study in broad terms: T cell repertoires of approximately 250 early-stage NSCLC patients were analyzed, with tumors being compared against uninvolved tumor-adjacent lungs. The cohort comprised approximately 240 treatment-naïve NSCLC patients with resected, localized lung tumors. Of the NSCLC patients, about 130 were male and roughly 110 were female, and the mean age was around 66 years.

The immunoSEQ Assay was used to sequence TCR beta CDR3 regions from DNA. Per the original workflow: T cell density was computed as TCR beta template counts normalized to usable DNA estimated by amplifying housekeeping genes. Richness was estimated using the preseqR package, with extrapolation to 400,000 templates for PBMC samples and to 120,000 templates for tissue samples. Clonality was defined as one minus Pielou's evenness. To identify tissue-enriched TCRs, differential abundance testing was run on productive amino-acid clonotypes with a minimum total count of 5 and an alpha of 0.1. The Jaccard Index and the Morisita Overlap Index were used to measure how much the repertoires overlapped between compartments. GLIPH clustered TCR beta CDR3s with public tetramer-defined viral CDR3s; viral motifs required at least three viral sequences plus V-gene enrichment. As stored in TCRdb, this immuneACCESS dataset retains in-frame rearrangements with V and J assigned. A fraction of the clones does not appear; measured against another copy, unresolved V genes explain less than half of the discrepancy, and the remainder lacks a known reason. For V, J and clone size, that table is used; D and trimming come from the DNA. The sample yields under 75,000 clones; roughly 90% were counted once. The ten top clones hold about a fifth of the sample.

Trimming costs V 1 base and J 0 bases, and their ends lie 7 bases apart. The germline V gene sets CDR1 to SGHVS and CDR2 to FNYEAQ. The CDR3 goes from the cysteine to the phenylalanine over 15 residues. Only the CDR3 DNA is retained, 45 bases long and in frame from the first base. This clone was seen once. What antigen it recognizes has not been identified. No base quality information exists; no much larger clone differs at one position. At diagnosis, peripheral blood, uninvolved tumor-adjacent lung and tumor were collected and were preserved as a mix of fresh-frozen and FFPE material. For TCR repertoire profiling, the blood samples were analyzed as peripheral blood mononuclear cells. Summary of the overall study and its limitations: Longer overall survival was associated with higher blood T cell density, whereas shorter survival was associated with higher adjacent-lung clonality. A median of roughly 58 of the top 100 tumor clones were detected in paired uninvolved adjacent lung, and 25 to 35 of these tumor clones were also found among the top 100 clones of the paired uninvolved adjacent lung. Because of the exploratory design, TCR variables were selected using unadjusted p-values without false-discovery rate correction. The highest T cell clonality was observed in uninvolved tumor-adjacent lung, where clonality exceeded that of tumor, suggesting that antigenic responses were more focused in uninvolved tumor-adjacent lung. Because multi-region tumor sequencing was not done, intratumor heterogeneity could not be ruled out.

The sample was peripheral blood, taken before any cancer treatment. The receptor was derived from a male donor at least 60 years old with stage III squamous cell lung carcinoma. The chain couples TRBV7-6 to TRBJ1-3; the D gene assignment is ambiguous. The CDR3 protein: CASSLGPSSGNTIYF. The nucleotide sequence reads TGTGCCAGCAGCTTAGGGCCGAGCTCTGGAAACACCATATATTTT.